The 15 T cell receptor beta chains listed next were all sequenced from one sample in a study of T cells in Graves' hyperthyroidism and ophthalmopathy. Researchers amplified the TCR beta CDR3 regions from RNA transcripts. The HTBI primer set drove a first-round RT-PCR of the TCR CDR3. TCRdb ran MiXCR on the multiplex PCR reads and lists one entry per CDR3 protein. The table records about 520,000 distinct CDR3 sequences, about 24% of them present only once. The sequenced material came from blood. Source of these receptors: a woman aged 25 to 45 with Graves' ophthalmopathy.

Points on this clonotype: A much larger clonotype is one base distant, so this may be a read error. CDR3 DNA: TGTGCCAGTTGTCCGACAGGGCCAGGGGAGCCCCAGCATTTT. Amino acid sequence: CASCPTGPGEPQHF. The chain employs TRBV19 and TRBJ1-5; TRBD1 aligns across 7 bases. The germline CDR1 and CDR2 sequences are LNHDA and SQIVND (reference sequence). The CDR3 has 14 amino acids. Trimming at V came to 8 bases and at J to 8 bases, leaving 12 bases not matched to a gene. Looking up the rest from reference TRBV19 and TRBJ1-5 gives the full variable domain: DGGITQSPKYLFRKEGQNVTLSCEQNLNHDAMYWYRQDPGQGLRLIYYSQIVNDFQKGDIAEGYSVSREKKESFPLTVTSAQKNPTAFYLCASCPTGPGEPQHFGDGTRLSIL.

Note on this clonotype: One junction end does not reproduce the germline sequence, and a read error may be involved. The J gene is TRBJ2-7, the V gene TRBV2, with 9 nucleotides matching TRBD1. This CDR3 is built from 15 residues. Germline V gene data show CDR1 as SNHLY and CDR2 as FYNNEI. CDR3: CASSVLGQGRYEQCF. CDR3 in DNA: TGTGCCAGCAGTGTATTAGGACAGGGGAGGTACGAGCAGTGCTTC. Full variable domain (missing parts from reference TRBV2 and TRBJ2-7): EPEVTQTPSHQVTQMGQEVILRCVPISNHLYFYWYRQILGQKVEFLVSFYNNEISEKSEIFDDQFSVERPDGSNFTLKIRSTKLEDSAMYFCASSVLGQGRYEQCFGPGTRLTVT.

Only a few counts were recorded for this clonotype. V gene TRBV18 combines with J gene TRBJ2-7; TRBD2 might be the D (5 bases). Germline CDR1 and CDR2: KGHSH and LQKENI. Between the trimmed V and J ends, which lost 2 bases and 2 bases, there was a span of 10 bases. The CDR3 consists of 14 residues. This chain's CDR3 is CASSPGRDTYEQYF. In nucleotides, the CDR3 is TGTGCCAGCTCACCAGGCCGGGATACCTACGAGCAGTACTTC.

As for this clonotype: Germline and junction disagree at one end, which may indicate a read error. The chain is built from TRBV15 and TRBJ1-1; D might be TRBD1 (6 bases). This CDR3 spans 13 amino acids. Germline values: CDR1 LNHNV, CDR2 YYDKDF (reference sequence). The DNA of the CDR3 is TGTGCCATCAGCAGGGGAGTTGAGACTGAAGCTTTCTTT. This translates into CAISRGVETEAFF.

Ten or more counts support this clonotype. This sequence may be a read error, since a much larger clone differs from it by one base. Because the CDR3 is missing its conserved closing phenylalanine or tryptophan, this is likely a read error. The rearrangement joins TRBV6-5 to TRBJ1-1; no firm D call. The CDR3 extends over 15 amino acids. The germline V gene has CDR1 MNHEY and CDR2 SVGAGI. Trimming left V 0 bases short and J 3 bases short, with 11 bases between. CDR3: CASSYSKGGHTEAFS. The CDR3 region has the DNA TGTGCCAGCAGTTACTCGAAGGGTGGGCACACTGAAGCTTTCTCT.

This clonotype was seen a single time. A much bigger clone sits one base away, suggesting this may be a read error. This chain connects TRBV20-1 to TRBJ2-7, with D perhaps TRBD2 (6 bases). The CDR3 is 14 amino acids. Germline CDR1 DFQATT, CDR2 SNEGSKA (reference sequence). The CDR3 is CSAPWATGGYGQYF. The CDR3, as DNA: TGCAGTGCTCCATGGGCAACCGGGGGTTACGGGCAGTACTTC.

The chain couples TRBV28 to TRBJ2-7; 10 nucleotides agree with TRBD1. This CDR3 contains 16 residues. Germline CDR1 reads MDHEN; CDR2 reads SYDVKM. Trimming cost V 5 bases and J 7 bases; bases outside gene matches: 14. As DNA, the CDR3 is TGTGCCAGCAGTCCCTCCTCGGGGGACAGGGGTAGGGAGCAGTACTTC. It codes for CASSPSSGDRGREQYF. The whole variable domain, filled in from reference TRBV28 and TRBJ2-7, reads DVKVTQSSRYLVKRTGEKVFLECVQDMDHENMFWYRQDPGLGLRLIYFSYDVKMKEKGDIPEGYSVSREKKERFSLILESASTNQTSMYLCASSPSSGDRGREQYFGPGTRLTVT.

The V and J genes are TRBV10-3 and TRBJ1-5; no firm D call. Trimming shortened V by 0 bases and J by 5 bases, and 11 bases separated the two germline ends. CDR1 and CDR2 from the germline V gene are ENHRY and SYGVKD. The CDR3 spans 15 residues. CDR3 sequence (DNA): TGTGCCATCAGTGAGTCGATCGCAGGCCATCAGCCCCAGCATTTT. Translating gives CAISESIAGHQPQHF.

This clonotype occurred many times. The genes are TRBV27 and TRBJ1-1; D perhaps matches TRBD1 (6 bases). The V end lost 4 bases, the J end lost 2 bases, and 14 bases lay between the germline ends. The CDR3 consists of 15 residues. CDR1 is MNHEY and CDR2 is SMNVEV in the germline V gene (reference sequence). The CDR3 protein is CASSSLTGLNTEAFF. In DNA form, the CDR3 reads TGTGCCAGCAGTTCTTTGACAGGACTTAACACTGAAGCTTTCTTT.

The chain combines TRBV4-1 with TRBJ2-7, with D perhaps assigned TRBD1 or TRBD2 (6 bases each). Trimming stripped 0 bases from V and 1 base from J, with 13 bases between. Germline CDR1 and CDR2: MGHRA and YSYEKL. The CDR3 spans 16 residues. The CDR3 loop is CASSQDYPGASYEQYF. The CDR3 coding sequence is TGCGCCAGCAGCCAAGATTATCCGGGGGCTTCCTACGAGCAGTACTTC.

The chain recombines TRBV12-3 or TRBV12-4 with TRBJ1-1, with 7 bases fitting TRBD1. The junction had 9 bases not matched to a gene; V was cut back by 6 bases and J by 5 bases. The CDR3 covers 14 residues. The CDR3 is CASSPDRLRTEAFF. In nucleotides, the CDR3 is TGTGCCAGCAGCCCGGACAGGCTTAGGACTGAAGCTTTCTTT.

This clonotype was recorded many times. The chain links TRBV7-9 to TRBJ2-7, with D possibly being TRBD1 (6 bases). The CDR3 has 14 amino acids. The V gene's germline CDR1 is SEHNR and CDR2 FQNEAQ (reference sequence). The V end lost 4 bases, the J end lost 5 bases, and 15 bases lay between the germline ends. The CDR3 DNA sequence: TGTGCCAGCAGCTCAACAGAACAGGGAGACGAGCAGTACTTC. This sequence encodes CASSSTEQGDEQYF.

The rearrangement uses TRBV5-8 and TRBJ2-7, with D hard to call. Trimming pared 4 bases from V and 7 bases from J, leaving 15 bases between. CDR1 is SGHTS, CDR2 YDEGEE, per germline. The CDR3 covers 13 residues. CDR3 sequence: CASSLRPKEEQYF. Here the CDR3 DNA reads TGTGCCAGCAGCCTTCGGCCTAAGGAGGAGCAGTACTTC.

This clonotype showed up just a few times. The V and J genes are TRBV30 and TRBJ2-5; the match to TRBD2 covers 7 bases. After removal of 0 bases from V and 2 bases from J, the junction contained 3 bases not matched to a gene. The CDR3 loop spans 14 amino acids. Per germline, CDR1 GTSNPN and CDR2 SVGIG (reference sequence). The CDR3: CAWSVRGVQETQYF. In nucleotides, the CDR3 is TGTGCCTGGAGTGTACGGGGGGTACAAGAGACCCAGTACTTC.

This clonotype was seen many times. The chain joins TRBV27 to TRBJ1-5; D unclear. CDR3 length: 13 amino acids. The V gene's germline CDR1 is MNHEY and CDR2 SMNVEV (reference sequence). V lost 1 base and J lost 5, with 6 bases in between. This CDR3 reads CASSLYGDQPQHF. In DNA, the CDR3 is TGTGCCAGCAGTTTATACGGAGATCAGCCCCAGCATTTT.